Included here is one T cell receptor beta chain sequence, with context. Its antigen remains undetermined. Qualities for individual bases were not recorded, and no much larger clone is one base off. Collaborating institutions collected whole blood in K2EDTA tubes following their own protocols. Collaborator samples were shipped for TCRbeta analysis as frozen whole blood, isolated PBMCs, or DNA extracted from either sample type. TCRbeta CDR3 regions were amplified from genomic DNA by means of the immunoSEQ Assay, a bias-controlled multiplex PCR. The authors processed their data as follows. Within the assay, amplification of reference gene primers was used to estimate how many nucleated cells each sample contained. To quantify the absolute abundance of each unique TCRbeta CDR3 rearrangement, sequence reads were collapsed and filtered. Productive Simpson clonality was computed per sample as the square root of Simpson's diversity index over productive rearrangements. The table comes from immuneACCESS by way of TCRdb, which keeps in-frame sequences with V and J called. Part of the clones is missing from these tables; in studies checked, under half for an unresolved V gene and the rest for unknown reasons. That table gives V, J and clone size, and the DNA gave D and trimming. The sample records fewer than 110,000 clones, approximately 89% of which are singletons. Clones ranked in the top ten supply under 14% of the sample.

This specimen comes from a study of blood T cell repertoires in COVID-19 (dated by TCRdb to the early 2020s). Background for the entire study: Samples covering the acute and convalescent phases of COVID-19 were provided by collaborators in the United States, Italy and Spain. The material from the prospective study consisted of cDNA or gDNA derived from T cells, B-cell-depleted T cells, or PBMCs. The dataset comprised deeply sampled blood TCRbeta repertoires from subjects exposed to, actively infected with, or recovered from COVID-19. The repertoires were released in a freely available public database intended as a resource for research on the immune response to SARS-CoV-2. The samples were drawn from the first 160 participants of the ongoing ImmuneRACE study and from more than 1,000 subjects provided by 6 global collaborators. A de-identified subject ID, COVID-19 status, age in years and sex were almost always included in the sample metadata. Where HLA class I and class II types were available, the types were taken from metadata supplied by the sample provider, not from assay-based typing.

From its cysteine to its phenylalanine, the CDR3 spans 13 amino acids. The entry retains the CDR3 DNA only, 39 bases that are in frame from base 1. V is clipped by 4 bases and J by 8 bases, and the sequence between their germline boundaries is 15 bases long. Looking up the germline V gene yields CDR1 SGHTS and CDR2 YDEGEE. On the study overall, not on this receptor specifically: How much clinical and demographic metadata was included differed by source and by participant, and the metadata was provided uncurated.

The specimen sequenced was peripheral blood. The receptor chain draws on TRBV5-8 and TRBJ1-2, with no confidently assigned D gene. The sequence derives from a woman younger than 45 with acute or convalescent COVID-19. The sequence in DNA is TGTGCCAGCAGCCGGGGAGGGTTGTGGGGCTACACCTTC. This translates into CASSRGGLWGYTF.